Each of the 9 T cell receptor beta chains below was sequenced from the same sample in a study of graft-versus-host responses after intestinal transplantation. No antigen has been identified for these receptors. Clones were sequenced by immunoSEQ multiplex PCR, and TCRdb holds only the in-frame ones, with some missing. The table has about 86,000 clones, less than 90% seen once. Source: unstimulated CD8+ T cells sorted from spleen or lymph node cells, taken before intestinal transplant. The receptors were sampled from a human donor who received an intestinal transplant.

The J gene is TRBJ2-7, the V gene TRBV29-1; TRBD2 aligns across 8 bases. The CDR3 loop spans 14 amino acids. The germline gives CDR1 SQVTM, CDR2 ANQGSEA. Trimming took 4 bases from V and 5 from J; bases not matched to a gene: 10. CDR3 loop: CSVGRGTRLNEQYF. The DNA of the CDR3 is TGCAGCGTTGGGAGGGGGACTAGGCTAAACGAGCAGTACTTC.

J is TRBJ2-7 and V is TRBV5-6; D is uncertain. V was cut by 2 bases and J by 2 bases, with 5 bases left in between. The germline gives CDR1 SGHDT, CDR2 YYEEEE. The CDR3 consists of 12 residues. CDR3 sequence (DNA): TGTGCCAGCAGCTTCAGTCCCTACGAGCAGTACTTC. Its translation: CASSFSPYEQYF.

The chain links TRBV27 to TRBJ1-6; TRBD1 matches at 7 bases. Germline CDR1 MNHEY, CDR2 SMNVEV (reference sequence). J was trimmed by 7 bases and V by 6 bases; bases with no gene match: 6. The length of the CDR3 is 14 residues. For the CDR3, the DNA is TGTGCCAGCAGAACCGGGACAGTAAATTCACCCCTCCACTTT. Protein product: CASRTGTVNSPLHF.

The V call is TRBV15, the J call TRBJ1-1; D gene unclear. V lost 3 bases, J lost 0 bases, and 11 bases lay in between. This CDR3 spans 15 amino acids. The germline V gene encodes CDR1 LNHNV and CDR2 YYDKDF (reference sequence). The CDR3 reads CATSSMDDMNTEAFF. As DNA, the CDR3 is TGTGCCACCAGCAGTATGGATGATATGAACACTGAAGCTTTCTTT. Complete variable domain (other parts from reference TRBV15 and TRBJ1-1): DAMVIQNPRYQVTQFGKPVTLSCSQTLNHNVMYWYQQKSSQAPKLLFHYYDKDFNNEADTPDNFQSRRPNTSFCFLDIRSPGLGDTAMYLCATSSMDDMNTEAFFGQGTRLTVV.

CDR3 nucleotide sequence: TGTGCCAGCACAGGGGGGAAACCCCAGCATTTT. Its protein is CASTGGKPQHF. This chain links TRBV27 with TRBJ1-5; 7 nucleotides match TRBD1. V shed 7 bases and J 10 bases; nucleotides not matched to a gene: 4. The CDR3 consists of 11 residues. In germline, CDR1 is MNHEY, CDR2 SMNVEV (reference sequence).

The V call is TRBV6-6, the J call TRBJ1-2, with a weak D call TRBD1 (6 bases). In germline, CDR1 is MNHNY, CDR2 SVGAGI (reference sequence). Trimming took off 2 bases at V and 2 bases at J, with 12 bases between the two ends. The CDR3 runs 15 residues. The CDR3, as DNA: TGTGCCAGCAGTTACCAGGTCAGGGGAAACTATGGCTACACCTTC. This codes for CASSYQVRGNYGYTF.

The rearrangement joins TRBV2 to TRBJ2-3; 11 bases are shared with TRBD2. This CDR3 is built from 18 residues. Trimming cost V 6 bases and J 1 base; bases outside gene matches: 12. Per germline, CDR1 SNHLY and CDR2 FYNNEI. DNA of the CDR3: TGTGCCAGCAGGGATCTCACTAGCGGGAGAGGGGGCACAGATACGCAGTATTTT. Its translation is CASRDLTSGRGGTDTQYF.

The rearrangement uses TRBV5-6 and TRBJ2-5, with no clear D. With the DNA end fitting TRBJ2-7 better, the J assignment may be wrong. There are 12 residues in the CDR3. The germline V gene has CDR1 SGHDT and CDR2 YYEEEE. The CDR3 DNA is TGTGCCAGCAGCTTAGGGACCTACGAGCAGTACTTC. Amino acid sequence: CASSLGTYEQYF.

The genes are TRBV28 and TRBJ2-7, with D perhaps matching TRBD1 or TRBD2 (6 bases each). The V gene lost 9 bases and the J gene lost 4 bases, with 19 bases spanning the gap. CDR1 and CDR2 from the germline V gene are MDHEN and SYDVKM. This CDR3 contains 14 residues. The CDR3, as DNA: TGTGCCAGTCCCCGGGGGCCAGGACATTACGAGCAGTACTTC. Translating it yields CASPRGPGHYEQYF.